These 14 T cell receptor beta chains were sequenced from one sample in a study of CD8+CD57+ T cells in acquired aplastic anemia. The template used for profiling TCR beta VDJ and CDR3 was genomic DNA. TCRdb processed the reads anew with MiXCR; each CDR3 protein has one entry. Among roughly 300,000 distinct CDR3 sequences listed, around 60% were seen once. Sequencing input: sorted CD4+, CD8+, or CD8+CD57+ T cells (not recorded which) from PBMCs. The origin of the receptors is a human donor with severe aplastic anemia or a healthy control (not recorded which).

This sequence joins TRBV20-1 and TRBJ2-2; a weak D match, TRBD2 (5 bases). Germline CDR1 and CDR2: DFQATT and SNEGSKA (reference sequence). V was clipped by 3 bases and J by 7 bases, with 12 bases between them. The CDR3 spans 13 residues. The CDR3 sequence: CSASYVRDGELFF. DNA for the CDR3: TGCAGTGCTAGTTATGTGAGGGACGGGGAGCTGTTTTTT.

The chain is built from TRBV2 and TRBJ1-6; D ambiguous. Deletions cut 7 bases from V and 11 bases from J, with 12 bases between. The CDR3 is made up of 12 amino acids. Germline V gives CDR1 SNHLY, CDR2 FYNNEI. The CDR3 DNA reads as TGTGCCAGCATGGGCCCCAATCCACCCCTCCACTTT. Its translation: CASMGPNPPLHF.

This sequence joins TRBV5-1 and TRBJ2-7; maybe TRBD2 (5 bases). This CDR3 is 14 amino acids long. The germline V gene encodes CDR1 SGHRS and CDR2 YFSETQ. V was clipped by 0 bases and J by 2 bases, with 9 bases between them. The CDR3 protein is CASSLGLTTYEQYF. DNA for the CDR3: TGCGCCAGCAGCTTGGGACTAACAACCTACGAGCAGTACTTC. The full variable domain, with the rest looked up from reference TRBV5-1 and TRBJ2-7, is KAGVTQTPRYLIKTRGQQVTLSCSPISGHRSVSWYQQTPGQGLQFLFEYFSETQRNKGNFPGRFSGRQFSNSRSEMNVSTLELGDSALYLCASSLGLTTYEQYFGPGTRLTVT.

The chain couples TRBV7-2 to TRBJ2-7; 9 bases line up with TRBD1. Trimming took 5 bases from V and 4 from J; bases not matched to a gene: 6. This CDR3 contains 14 residues. Germline lookup yields CDR1 SGHTA and CDR2 FQGNSA. DNA of the CDR3: TGTGCCAGCAGCCGGAAGACAGGGGGGTACGAGCAGTACTTC. It is translated as CASSRKTGGYEQYF.

The chain links TRBV29-1 to TRBJ2-7; 8 bases fit TRBD2. Germline V CDR1 and CDR2: SQVTM, ANQGSEA. The CDR3 length is 14 residues. After removal of 6 bases from V and 2 bases from J, the junction contained 9 bases not matched to a gene. DNA of the CDR3: TGCAGCGTCCTCAGGACTAGCACACCCTACGAGCAGTACTTC. Translated: CSVLRTSTPYEQYF.

The genes are TRBV6-6 and TRBJ1-2, with D hard to call. V was trimmed by 7 bases and J by 4 bases, leaving 13 bases between them. CDR1 and CDR2 (germline): MNHNY, SVGAGI (reference sequence). The CDR3 loop spans 13 amino acids. The CDR3 DNA reads as TGTGCCAGCATCAGCGGCAGGAGCTATGGCTACACCTTC. Residues: CASISGRSYGYTF.

The chain couples TRBV20-1 to TRBJ2-5, with 8 bases matching TRBD2. The length of the CDR3 is 12 residues. CDR1 DFQATT and CDR2 SNEGSKA come from the germline V gene (reference sequence). The CDR3 here is CSTTSVTETQYF. DNA for the CDR3: TGCAGCACGACTAGCGTGACAGAGACCCAGTACTTC.

The V call is TRBV5-4, the J call TRBJ1-5, with 11 bases that match TRBD1. V lost 4 bases and J lost 6; bases outside the gene matches: 9. The CDR3 runs to 16 residues. Germline values: CDR1 SGHNT, CDR2 YYREEE (reference sequence). CDR3 sequence reads: CASSISGTGGSQPQHF. The CDR3 nucleotides are TGTGCCAGCAGCATTTCCGGGACAGGGGGGAGTCAGCCCCAGCATTTT.

This clonotype was detected many times. This chain joins TRBV5-1 and TRBJ1-1, with D tentatively TRBD1 (6 bases). The germline gives CDR1 SGHRS, CDR2 YFSETQ. The V and J ends lost 0 bases and 4 bases respectively, with 10 bases between them. The CDR3 runs to 14 residues. The CDR3 loop reads CASSLGGLGTEAFF. CDR3 coding DNA: TGCGCCAGCAGCTTGGGGGGGCTGGGCACTGAAGCTTTCTTT. The variable domain in full, with the rest retrieved from reference TRBV5-1 and TRBJ1-1, is KAGVTQTPRYLIKTRGQQVTLSCSPISGHRSVSWYQQTPGQGLQFLFEYFSETQRNKGNFPGRFSGRQFSNSRSEMNVSTLELGDSALYLCASSLGGLGTEAFFGQGTRLTVV.

V is TRBV20-1 and J is TRBJ1-4; unclear D gene. The V gene lost 0 bases and the J gene lost 11 bases, with 10 bases spanning the gap. This CDR3 has 12 amino acids. Germline CDR1 DFQATT, CDR2 SNEGSKA (reference sequence). The CDR3 DNA follows: TGCAGTGCTAGAGAAGCGCTGGATAAACTGTTTTTT. Translation gives CSAREALDKLFF.

The J gene is TRBJ2-1, the V gene TRBV5-6; D is possibly TRBD2 (6 bases). The CDR3 sequence is 15 residues long. Trimming pared 0 bases from V and 5 bases from J, leaving 12 bases between. CDR1 SGHDT and CDR2 YYEEEE come from the germline V gene. This CDR3 reads CASSLVGTGNNEQFF. DNA for the CDR3: TGTGCCAGCAGCTTGGTGGGGACTGGAAACAATGAGCAGTTCTTC.

The chain joins TRBV20-1 to TRBJ2-7; 7 bases agree with TRBD1. CDR1 and CDR2 (germline): DFQATT, SNEGSKA (reference sequence). The CDR3 runs to 13 residues. Trimming removed 2 bases from V and 4 bases from J; junction bases left unmatched: 5. The CDR3 nucleotides read TGCAGTGCTAGACGTACAGGGGCGTACGAGCAGTACTTC. Protein sequence: CSARRTGAYEQYF.

The chain links TRBV18 to TRBJ2-5, with D unclear. Trimming shortened V by 1 base and J by 6 bases, and 15 bases separated the two germline ends. Germline lookup yields CDR1 KGHSH and CDR2 LQKENI. This CDR3 has 15 amino acids. This CDR3 reads CASSPLTVQPQTQYF. The CDR3 DNA sequence: TGTGCCAGCTCACCACTAACCGTCCAACCCCAGACCCAGTACTTC.

The chain has TRBV10-1 and TRBJ2-5; 9 positions agree with TRBD2. The CDR3 has 15 amino acids. Germline lookup yields CDR1 WNHNN and CDR2 SYGVQD (reference sequence). Germline trimming cut 3 bases from V and 2 bases from J; bases unmatched to any gene: 4. Here the CDR3 DNA reads TGCGCCAGCAGTGACCAGACTAGCGGACAAGAGACCCAGTACTTC. It yields the protein CASSDQTSGQETQYF.